These 3 T cell receptor beta chains came from one sample sequenced in a study of metastatic and nonmetastatic thyroid tumors. All patients were treatment-naive before thyroid surgery. TCRdb re-called the PCR reads via MiXCR. This sample has about 92,000 clones, with 14% to 15% found just once. The sample comprised blood. These receptors were collected from a female donor with papillary thyroid cancer or a benign thyroid nodule (not recorded which). Some clones in this sample may be carry-over from other donors' samples.

This clone was seen ten or more times. V is TRBV3-1 and J is TRBJ1-2, with 9 bases aligning to TRBD1. CDR1 and CDR2 from the germline V gene are LGHDT and YNNKEL (reference sequence). The CDR3 is 15 residues long. The V and J ends lost 3 bases and 3 bases, in that order; junction bases with no gene match: 5. The CDR3 DNA follows: TGTGCCAGCAGCCATTCGGACAGGGGTGACTATGGCTACACCTTC. Translated, it gives CASSHSDRGDYGYTF.

V and J are TRBV6-2 or TRBV6-3 and TRBJ2-1; 9 bases fit TRBD1. The CDR3 length is 16 residues. With V trimmed by 1 base and J by 7 bases, 8 bases remained unmatched. The germline CDR1 and CDR2 sequences are MNHEY and SVGEGT. CDR3 nucleotide sequence: TGTGCCAGCAGTTACTGGGGAACAGGGGGCGGGAATGAGCAGTTCTTC. This encodes CASSYWGTGGGNEQFF.

This clone appeared many times. The chain has TRBV11-2 and TRBJ2-2; D gene uncertain. The CDR3 consists of 12 residues. The V end lost 1 base, the J end lost 5 bases, and 2 bases lay between the germline ends. Germline-derived CDR1 and CDR2 are SGHAT and FQNNGV. This chain's CDR3 is CASSLGTGELFF. The DNA for the CDR3 is TGTGCCAGCAGCTTAGGTACCGGGGAGCTGTTTTTT. Combining the CDR3 with reference TRBV11-2 and TRBJ2-2 gives the whole variable domain EAGVAQSPRYKIIEKRQSVAFWCNPISGHATLYWYQQILGQGPKLLIQFQNNGVVDDSQLPKDRFSAERLKGVDSTLKIQPAKLEDSAVYLCASSLGTGELFFGEGSRLTVL.